What follows describes a single T cell receptor beta chain. Its antigen is not known. This sequence is one base from a far larger clone and is likely a read error. The sample holds other DNA sequences that translate to the same CDR3. On ten immunoSEQ deep assay plates, unsorted PBMC DNA was sequenced. The data were produced by immunoSEQ multiplex PCR, yet TCRdb's version contains in-frame clones alone and is incomplete. The sample holds about 87,000 clones, more than 45% seen once. This entry is derived from a study of shared clonotypes between healthy human individuals. The ends lost 6 bases at V and 0 bases at J; junction bases unmatched: 6. CDR3 length: 15 amino acids. Germline CDR1 reads SGHTA; CDR2 reads FQGNSA. Findings and caveats of the study: Represented diversity, genetic and exposure-history alike, was limited by few donors. Sampling used blood alone; tissue repertoires probably differ.

The clonotype originates from a woman aged 35 to 49 in good health. Some clones in this sample may be carry-over from other donors' samples. The chain is built from TRBV7-2 and TRBJ2-7, with 9 positions matching TRBD2. Sequenced input: PBMCs. The CDR3 nucleotides are TGTGCCAGCAGTCTCTTAGCGGGAGCCTCCTACGAGCAGTACTTC. Amino acids: CASSLLAGASYEQYF.